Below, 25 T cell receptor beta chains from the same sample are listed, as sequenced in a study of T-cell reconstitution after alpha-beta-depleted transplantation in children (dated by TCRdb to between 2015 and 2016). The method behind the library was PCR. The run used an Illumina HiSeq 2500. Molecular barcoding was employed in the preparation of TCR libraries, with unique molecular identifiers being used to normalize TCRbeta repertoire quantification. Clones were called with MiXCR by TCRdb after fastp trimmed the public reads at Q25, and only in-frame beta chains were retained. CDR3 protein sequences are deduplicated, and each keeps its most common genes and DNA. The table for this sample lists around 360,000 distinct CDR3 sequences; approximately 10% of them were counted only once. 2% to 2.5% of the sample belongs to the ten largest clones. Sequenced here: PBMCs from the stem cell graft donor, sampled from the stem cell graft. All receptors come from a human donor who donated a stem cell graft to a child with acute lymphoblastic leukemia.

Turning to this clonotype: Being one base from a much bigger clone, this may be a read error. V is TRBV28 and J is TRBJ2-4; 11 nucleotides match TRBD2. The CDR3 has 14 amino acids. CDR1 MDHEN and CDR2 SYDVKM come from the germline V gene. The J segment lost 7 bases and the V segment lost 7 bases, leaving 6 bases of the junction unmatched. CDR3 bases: TGTGCCAGCACCCGACTAGCGGGATTTAACATTCAGTACTTC. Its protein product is CASTRLAGFNIQYF.

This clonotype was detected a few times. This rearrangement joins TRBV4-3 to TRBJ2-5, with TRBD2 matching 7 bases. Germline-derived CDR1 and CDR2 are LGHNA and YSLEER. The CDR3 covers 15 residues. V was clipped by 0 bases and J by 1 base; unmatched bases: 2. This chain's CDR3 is CASSQEGRGQETQYF. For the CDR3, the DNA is TGCGCCAGCAGCCAAGAGGGGAGGGGCCAAGAGACCCAGTACTTC.

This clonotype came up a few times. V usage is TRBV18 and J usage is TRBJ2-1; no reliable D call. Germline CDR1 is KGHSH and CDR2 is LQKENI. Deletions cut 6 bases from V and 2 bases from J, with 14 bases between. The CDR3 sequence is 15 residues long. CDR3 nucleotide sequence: TGTGCCAGCTCCCCATCGGCGAAAACCTACAATGAGCAGTTCTTC. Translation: CASSPSAKTYNEQFF.

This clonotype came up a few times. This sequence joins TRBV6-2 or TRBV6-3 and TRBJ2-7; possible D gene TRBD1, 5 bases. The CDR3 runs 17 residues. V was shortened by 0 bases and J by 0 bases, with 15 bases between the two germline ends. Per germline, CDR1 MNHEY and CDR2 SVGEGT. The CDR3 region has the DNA TGTGCCAGCAGTTACTCGAGCTCCAGGGCCAGCTCCTACGAGCAGTACTTC. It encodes CASSYSSSRASSYEQYF.

The CDR3 nucleotides read TGTGCCAGCAGCTTGCAGGGGGGAACGAGCGGGGAGCTGTTTTTT. Its translation is CASSLQGGTSGELFF. The chain joins TRBV7-8 to TRBJ2-2, with D tentatively TRBD1 (7 bases). The CDR3 extends over 15 amino acids. In germline, CDR1 is SGHVS, CDR2 FQNEAQ. Trimming pared 3 bases from V and 7 bases from J, leaving 15 bases between.

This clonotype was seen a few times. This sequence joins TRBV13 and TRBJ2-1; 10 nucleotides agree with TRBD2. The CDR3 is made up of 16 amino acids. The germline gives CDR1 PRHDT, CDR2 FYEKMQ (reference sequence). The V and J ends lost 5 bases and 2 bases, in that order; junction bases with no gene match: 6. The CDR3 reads CASSPSGTSAYNEQFF. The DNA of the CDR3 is TGTGCCAGCAGCCCCTCCGGGACTAGCGCCTACAATGAGCAGTTCTTC. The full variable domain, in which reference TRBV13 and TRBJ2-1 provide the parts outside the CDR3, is AAGVIQSPRHLIKEKRETATLKCYPIPRHDTVYWYQQGPGQDPQFLISFYEKMQSDKGSIPDRFSAQQFSDYHSELNMSSLELGDSALYFCASSPSGTSAYNEQFFGPGTRLTVL.

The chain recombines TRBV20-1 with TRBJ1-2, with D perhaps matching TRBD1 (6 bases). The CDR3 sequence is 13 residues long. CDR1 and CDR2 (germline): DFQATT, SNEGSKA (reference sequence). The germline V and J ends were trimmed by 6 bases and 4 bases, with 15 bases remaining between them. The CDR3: CSATEQGSYGYTF. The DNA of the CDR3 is TGCAGTGCGACGGAACAGGGAAGCTATGGCTACACCTTC.

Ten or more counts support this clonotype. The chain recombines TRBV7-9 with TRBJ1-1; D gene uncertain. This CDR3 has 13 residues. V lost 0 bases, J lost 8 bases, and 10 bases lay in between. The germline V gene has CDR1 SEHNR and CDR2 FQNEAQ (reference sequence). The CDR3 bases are TGTGCCAGCAGCTTAGCGCCCCACGTGGAAGCTTTCTTT. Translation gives CASSLAPHVEAFF. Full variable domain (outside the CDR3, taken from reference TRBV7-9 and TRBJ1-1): DTGVSQNPRHKITKRGQNVTFRCDPISEHNRLYWYRQTLGQGPEFLTYFQNEAQLEKSRLLSDRFSAERPKGSFSTLEIQRTEQGDSAMYLCASSLAPHVEAFFGQGTRLTVV.

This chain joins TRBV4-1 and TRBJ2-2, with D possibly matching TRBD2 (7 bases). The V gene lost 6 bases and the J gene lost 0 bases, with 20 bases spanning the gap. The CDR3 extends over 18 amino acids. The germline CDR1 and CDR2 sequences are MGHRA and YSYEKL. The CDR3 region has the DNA TGCGCCAGCAGGCCACGGACAGTGGCGGGGGCGAACACCGGGGAGCTGTTTTTT. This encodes CASRPRTVAGANTGELFF.

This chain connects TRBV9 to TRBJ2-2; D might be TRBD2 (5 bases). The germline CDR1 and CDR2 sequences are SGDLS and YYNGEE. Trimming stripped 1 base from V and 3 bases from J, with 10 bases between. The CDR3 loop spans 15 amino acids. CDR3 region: CASSVTSQYTGELFF. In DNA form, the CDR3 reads TGTGCCAGCAGCGTAACTAGTCAATACACCGGGGAGCTGTTTTTT.

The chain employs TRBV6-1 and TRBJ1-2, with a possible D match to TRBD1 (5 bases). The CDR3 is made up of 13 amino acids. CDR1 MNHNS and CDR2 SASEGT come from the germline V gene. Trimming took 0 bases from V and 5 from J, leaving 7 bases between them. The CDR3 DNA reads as TGTGCCAGCAGTGAAGCGGGGGGATATGGCTACACCTTC. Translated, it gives CASSEAGGYGYTF.

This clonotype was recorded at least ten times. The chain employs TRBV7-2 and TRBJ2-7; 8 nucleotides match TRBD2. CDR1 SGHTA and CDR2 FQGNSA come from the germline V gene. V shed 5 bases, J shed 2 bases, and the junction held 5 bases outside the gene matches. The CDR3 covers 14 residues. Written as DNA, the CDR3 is TGTGCCAGCAGCAAGCCGGGACTAGCCTACGAGCAGTACTTC. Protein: CASSKPGLAYEQYF.

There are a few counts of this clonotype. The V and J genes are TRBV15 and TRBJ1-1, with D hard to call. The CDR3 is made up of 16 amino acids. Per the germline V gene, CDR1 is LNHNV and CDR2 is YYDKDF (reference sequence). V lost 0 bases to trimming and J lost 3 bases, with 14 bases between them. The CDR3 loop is CATSRDLGWGDTEAFF. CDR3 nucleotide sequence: TGTGCCACCAGCAGAGATTTAGGGTGGGGTGACACTGAAGCTTTCTTT.

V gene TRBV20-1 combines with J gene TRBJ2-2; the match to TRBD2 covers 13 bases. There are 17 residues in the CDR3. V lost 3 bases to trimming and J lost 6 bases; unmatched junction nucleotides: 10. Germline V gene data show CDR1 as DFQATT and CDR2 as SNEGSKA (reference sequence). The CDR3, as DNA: TGCAGTGCTAGGACCGGGACTAGCGGGACCTTGGCCGGGGAGCTGTTTTTT. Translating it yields CSARTGTSGTLAGELFF.

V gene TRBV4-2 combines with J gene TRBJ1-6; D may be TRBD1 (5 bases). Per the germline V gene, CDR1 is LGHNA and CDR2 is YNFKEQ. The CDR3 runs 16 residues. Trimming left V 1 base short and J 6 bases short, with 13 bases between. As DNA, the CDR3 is TGTGCCAGCAGCCAAGGACAGAGCGCTACTAATTCACCCCTCCACTTT. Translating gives CASSQGQSATNSPLHF.

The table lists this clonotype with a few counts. The CDR3 loop reads CASSPRLAGSYEQYF. The DNA for the CDR3 is TGTGCCAGCAGCCCCCGATTAGCGGGATCCTACGAGCAGTACTTC. The chain recombines TRBV3-1 with TRBJ2-7, with 8 bases lining up with TRBD2. Germline V gives CDR1 LGHDT, CDR2 YNNKEL (reference sequence). With 4 bases clipped from V and 1 base from J, the junction kept 6 bases outside the gene matches. The CDR3 covers 15 residues.

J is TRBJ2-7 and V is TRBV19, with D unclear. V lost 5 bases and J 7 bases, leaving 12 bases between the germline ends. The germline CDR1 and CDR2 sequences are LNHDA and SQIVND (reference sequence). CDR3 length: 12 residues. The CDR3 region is CASSGDWWEQYF. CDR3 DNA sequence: TGTGCCAGTAGTGGAGACTGGTGGGAGCAGTACTTC.

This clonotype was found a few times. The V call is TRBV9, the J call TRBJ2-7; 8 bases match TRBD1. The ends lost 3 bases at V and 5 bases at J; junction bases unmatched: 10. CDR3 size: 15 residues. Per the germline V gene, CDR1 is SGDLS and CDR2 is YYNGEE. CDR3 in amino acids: CASSARGQRTNEQYF. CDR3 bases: TGTGCCAGCAGCGCCAGGGGGCAGAGGACAAACGAGCAGTACTTC. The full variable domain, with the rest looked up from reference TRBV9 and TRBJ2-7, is DSGVTQTPKHLITATGQRVTLRCSPRSGDLSVYWYQQSLDQGLQFLIQYYNGEERAKGNILERFSAQQFPDLHSELNLSSLELGDSALYFCASSARGQRTNEQYFGPGTRLTVT.

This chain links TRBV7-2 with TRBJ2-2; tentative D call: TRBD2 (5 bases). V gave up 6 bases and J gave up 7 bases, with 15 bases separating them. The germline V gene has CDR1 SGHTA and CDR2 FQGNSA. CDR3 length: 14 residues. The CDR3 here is CASRPSTIIGELFF. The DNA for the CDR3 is TGTGCCAGCAGACCCTCGACTATCATCGGGGAGCTGTTTTTT.

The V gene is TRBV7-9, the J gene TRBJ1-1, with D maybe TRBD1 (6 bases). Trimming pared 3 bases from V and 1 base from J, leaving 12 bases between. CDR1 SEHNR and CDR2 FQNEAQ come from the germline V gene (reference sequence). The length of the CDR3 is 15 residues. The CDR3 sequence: CASSFRGWENTEAFF. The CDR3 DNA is TGTGCCAGCAGCTTCAGGGGTTGGGAGAACACTGAAGCTTTCTTT.

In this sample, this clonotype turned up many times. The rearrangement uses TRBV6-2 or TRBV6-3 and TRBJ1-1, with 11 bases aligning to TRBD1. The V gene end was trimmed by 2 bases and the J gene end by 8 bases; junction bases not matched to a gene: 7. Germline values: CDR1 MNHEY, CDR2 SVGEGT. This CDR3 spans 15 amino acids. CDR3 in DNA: TGTGCCAGCAGTTACCGGAACTGGGACAGGGGGGAAGCTTTCTTT. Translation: CASSYRNWDRGEAFF.

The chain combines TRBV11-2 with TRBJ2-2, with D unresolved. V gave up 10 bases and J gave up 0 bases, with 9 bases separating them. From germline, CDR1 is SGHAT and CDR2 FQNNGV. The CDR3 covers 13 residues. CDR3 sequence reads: CATRQANTGELFF. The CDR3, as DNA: TGTGCCACTCGCCAAGCGAACACCGGGGAGCTGTTTTTT.

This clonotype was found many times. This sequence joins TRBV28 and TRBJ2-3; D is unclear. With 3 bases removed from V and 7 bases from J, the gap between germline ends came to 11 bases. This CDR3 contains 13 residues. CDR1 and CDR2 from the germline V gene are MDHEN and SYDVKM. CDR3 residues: CASSLGPSYTQYF. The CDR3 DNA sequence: TGTGCCAGCAGTTTGGGCCCTTCATATACGCAGTATTTT.

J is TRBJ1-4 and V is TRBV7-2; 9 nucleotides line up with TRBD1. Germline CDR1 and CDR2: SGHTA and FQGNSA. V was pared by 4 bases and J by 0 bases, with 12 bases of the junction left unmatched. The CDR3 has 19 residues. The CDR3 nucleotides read TGTGCCAGCAGCTCCACCCGCGGACAGGGGATTACAACTAATGAAAAACTGTTTTTT. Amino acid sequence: CASSSTRGQGITTNEKLFF. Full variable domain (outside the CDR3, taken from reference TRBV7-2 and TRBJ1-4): GAGVSQSPSNKVTEKGKDVELRCDPISGHTALYWYRQSLGQGLEFLIYFQGNSAPDKSGLPSDRFSAERTGGSVSTLTIQRTQQEDSAVYLCASSSTRGQGITTNEKLFFGSGTQLSVL.

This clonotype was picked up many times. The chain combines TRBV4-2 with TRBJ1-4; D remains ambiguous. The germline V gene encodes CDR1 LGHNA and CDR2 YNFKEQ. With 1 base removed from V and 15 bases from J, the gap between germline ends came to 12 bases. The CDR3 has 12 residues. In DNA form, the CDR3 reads TGTGCCAGCAGCCAAGGTACGGGTGAGGTGTTTTTT. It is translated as CASSQGTGEVFF.